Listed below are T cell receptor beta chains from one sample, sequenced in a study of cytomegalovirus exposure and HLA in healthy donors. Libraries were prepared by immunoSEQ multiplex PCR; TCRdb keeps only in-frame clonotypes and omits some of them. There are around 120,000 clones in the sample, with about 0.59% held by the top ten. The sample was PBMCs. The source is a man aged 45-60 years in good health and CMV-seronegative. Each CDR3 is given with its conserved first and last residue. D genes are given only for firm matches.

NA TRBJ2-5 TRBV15 CATSRDQASLETQYF TGTGCCACCAGCAGAGATCAGGCTAGCCTCGAGACCCAGTACTTC
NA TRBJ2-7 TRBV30 CAWNTGAYEQYF TGTGCCTGGAACACCGGGGCCTACGAGCAGTACTTC
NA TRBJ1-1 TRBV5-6 CASSLGQGLPSAFF TGTGCCAGCAGCTTGGGGCAGGGCCTACCGAGCGCTTTCTTT
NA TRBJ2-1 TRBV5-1 CASSSSLVQFF TGCGCCAGCAGCTCAAGCTTAGTGCAGTTCTTC
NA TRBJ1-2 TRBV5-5 CASSFMRKDYGYTF TGTGCCAGCAGCTTTATGCGGAAGGACTATGGCTACACCTTC
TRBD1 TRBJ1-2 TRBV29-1 CSVEDRAYGYTF TGCAGCGTCGAGGACAGGGCTTATGGCTACACCTTC
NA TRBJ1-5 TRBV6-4 CASSEQGGTSQPQHF TGTGCCAGCAGTGAGCAAGGGGGTACATCTCAGCCCCAGCATTTT
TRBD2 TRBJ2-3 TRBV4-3 CASSQGRGLAGKFGYTDTQYF TGCGCCAGCAGCCAAGGCCGGGGACTAGCGGGGAAGTTTGGGTACACAGATACGCAGTATTTT
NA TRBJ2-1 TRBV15 CATSRGVGGAYNEQFF TGTGCCACCAGCAGAGGGGTTGGCGGGGCCTACAATGAGCAGTTCTTC
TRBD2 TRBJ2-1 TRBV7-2 CASSLRRGDNEQFF TGTGCCAGCAGCTTACGGCGGGGGGACAATGAGCAGTTCTTC
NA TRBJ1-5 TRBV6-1 CASSEMVGQPQHF TGTGCCAGCAGTGAAATGGTGGGCCAGCCCCAGCATTTT
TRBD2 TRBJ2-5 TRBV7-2 CASSAGGVLETQYF TGTGCCAGCAGCGCGGGGGGGGTATTAGAGACCCAGTACTTC
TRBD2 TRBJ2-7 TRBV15 CATSRDYPGLAGVSYEQYF TGTGCCACCAGCAGAGATTATCCTGGACTAGCGGGGGTCTCCTACGAGCAGTACTTC
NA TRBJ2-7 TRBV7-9 CASSYSGNSYEQYF TGTGCCAGCAGTTACTCAGGGAACTCCTACGAGCAGTACTTC
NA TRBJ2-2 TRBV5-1 CASATGNLWGGELFF TGCGCCAGCGCAACAGGAAATCTATGGGGCGGGGAGCTGTTTTTT
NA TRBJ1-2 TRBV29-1 CSARLSSYYGYTF TGCAGCGCCCGACTCTCGTCCTACTATGGCTACACCTTC
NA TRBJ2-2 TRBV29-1 CSVAILQGELFF TGCAGCGTCGCCATACTACAAGGGGAGCTGTTTTTT
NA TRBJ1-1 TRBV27 CASSSARQGNTEAFF TGTGCCAGCAGTTCGGCCCGCCAGGGTAACACTGAAGCTTTCTTT
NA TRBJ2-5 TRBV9 CASSAVKETQYF TGTGCCAGCAGCGCGGTGAAAGAGACCCAGTACTTC
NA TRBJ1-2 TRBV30 CAWSVSGNYGYTF TGTGCCTGGAGTGTATCAGGGAACTATGGCTACACCTTC
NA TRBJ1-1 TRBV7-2 CASGGGMNTEAFF TGTGCCAGCGGTGGGGGGATGAACACTGAAGCTTTCTTT
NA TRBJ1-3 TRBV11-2 CASRQQSSGNTIYF TGTGCCAGCAGACAACAGAGCTCTGGAAACACCATATATTTT
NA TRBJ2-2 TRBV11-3 CASSLGRSNTGELFF TGTGCCAGCAGCTTAGGTCGGTCGAACACCGGGGAGCTGTTTTTT
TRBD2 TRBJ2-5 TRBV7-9 CASRLLGLAGVGTQYF TGTGCCAGCAGACTCCTGGGACTAGCGGGAGTTGGGACCCAGTACTTC
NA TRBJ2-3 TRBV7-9 CASSLATGTPVMDTQYF TGTGCCAGCAGCTTAGCGACGGGGACACCGGTAATGGATACGCAGTATTTT
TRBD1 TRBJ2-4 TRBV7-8 CASSLSGDSGNIQYF TGTGCCAGCAGCCTTTCCGGGGACAGTGGGAACATTCAGTACTTC
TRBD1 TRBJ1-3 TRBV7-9 CASGTGGGNTIYF TGTGCCAGTGGTACAGGGGGAGGAAACACCATATATTTT
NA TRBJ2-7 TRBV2 CASSGGGNSYEQYF TGTGCCAGCAGTGGGGGCGGGAACTCCTACGAGCAGTACTTC